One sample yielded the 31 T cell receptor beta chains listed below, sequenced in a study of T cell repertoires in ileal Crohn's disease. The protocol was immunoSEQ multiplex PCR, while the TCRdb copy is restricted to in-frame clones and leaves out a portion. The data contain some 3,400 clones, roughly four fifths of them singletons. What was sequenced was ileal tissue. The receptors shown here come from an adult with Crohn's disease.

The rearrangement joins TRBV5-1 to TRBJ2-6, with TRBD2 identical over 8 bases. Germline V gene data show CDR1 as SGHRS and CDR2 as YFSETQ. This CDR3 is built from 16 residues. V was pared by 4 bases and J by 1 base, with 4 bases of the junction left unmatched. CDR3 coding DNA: TGCGCCAGCAGCCCCGGGACTAGTTCTGGGGCCAACGTCCTGACTTTC. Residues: CASSPGTSSGANVLTF.

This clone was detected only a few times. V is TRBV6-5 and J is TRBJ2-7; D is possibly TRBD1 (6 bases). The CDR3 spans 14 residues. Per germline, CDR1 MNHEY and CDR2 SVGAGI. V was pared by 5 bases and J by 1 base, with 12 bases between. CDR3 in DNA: TGTGCCAGCAGTCCTAACAGGGTTTCCTACGAGCAGTACTTC. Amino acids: CASSPNRVSYEQYF.

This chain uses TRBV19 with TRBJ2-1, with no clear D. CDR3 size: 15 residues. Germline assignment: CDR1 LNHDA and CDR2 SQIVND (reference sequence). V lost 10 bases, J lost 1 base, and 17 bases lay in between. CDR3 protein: CATSRPSISYNEQFF. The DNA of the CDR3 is TGTGCCACCTCGCGGCCTTCGATATCCTACAATGAGCAGTTCTTC.

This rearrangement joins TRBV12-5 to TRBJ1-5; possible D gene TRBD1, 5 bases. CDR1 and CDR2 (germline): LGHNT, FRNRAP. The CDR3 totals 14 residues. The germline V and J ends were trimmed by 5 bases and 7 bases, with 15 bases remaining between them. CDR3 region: CASGHADGGQPQHF. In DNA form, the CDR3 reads TGTGCTAGTGGTCATGCTGATGGGGGGCAGCCCCAGCATTTT.

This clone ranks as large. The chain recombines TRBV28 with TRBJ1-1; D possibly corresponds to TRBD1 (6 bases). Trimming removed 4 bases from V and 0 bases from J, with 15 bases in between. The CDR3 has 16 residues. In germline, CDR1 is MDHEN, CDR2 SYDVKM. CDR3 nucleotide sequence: TGTGCCAGCAGTTGGGCCTCCGGGACAATGAACACTGAAGCTTTCTTT. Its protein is CASSWASGTMNTEAFF.

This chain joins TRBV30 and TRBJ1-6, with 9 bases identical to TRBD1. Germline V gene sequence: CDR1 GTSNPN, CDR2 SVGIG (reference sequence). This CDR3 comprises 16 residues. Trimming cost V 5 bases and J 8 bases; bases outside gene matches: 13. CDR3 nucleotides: TGTGCCTGGGGGGACAGGGCCAAAGGGGTCTATTCACCCCTCCACTTT. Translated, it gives CAWGDRAKGVYSPLHF.

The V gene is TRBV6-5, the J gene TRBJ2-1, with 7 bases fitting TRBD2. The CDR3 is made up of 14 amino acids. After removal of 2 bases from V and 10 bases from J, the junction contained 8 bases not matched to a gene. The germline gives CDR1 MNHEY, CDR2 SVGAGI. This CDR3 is CASSYDGGGLEQFF. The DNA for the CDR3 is TGTGCCAGCAGTTACGATGGGGGAGGGCTCGAGCAGTTCTTC.

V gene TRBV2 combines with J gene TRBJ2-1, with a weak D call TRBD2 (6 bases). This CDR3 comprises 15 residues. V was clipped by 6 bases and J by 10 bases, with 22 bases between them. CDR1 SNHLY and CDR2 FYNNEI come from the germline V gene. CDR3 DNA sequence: TGTGCCAGCAGGGCAAATAGCGGCCCCGAACAAGAGCAGTTCTTC. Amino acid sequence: CASRANSGPEQEQFF.

The CDR3: CASSQASSIGTGKHF. The CDR3 nucleotides read TGCGCCAGCAGCCAGGCTTCTTCAATCGGGACAGGGAAGCATTTT. The chain carries TRBV4-1 and TRBJ1-5; 9 nucleotides line up with TRBD1. The CDR3 contains 15 residues. V shed 3 bases and J 14 bases; nucleotides not matched to a gene: 14. Germline CDR1 reads MGHRA; CDR2 reads YSYEKL.

CDR3: CASSSSLQGIRNTEAFF. The CDR3, as DNA: TGTGCCAGCAGTTCCAGCCTACAGGGAATAAGGAACACTGAAGCTTTCTTT. The chain joins TRBV27 to TRBJ1-1; possibly TRBD1 for D (6 bases). CDR1 is MNHEY, CDR2 SMNVEV, per germline (reference sequence). Trimming pared 4 bases from V and 1 base from J, leaving 19 bases between. The CDR3 is made up of 17 amino acids.

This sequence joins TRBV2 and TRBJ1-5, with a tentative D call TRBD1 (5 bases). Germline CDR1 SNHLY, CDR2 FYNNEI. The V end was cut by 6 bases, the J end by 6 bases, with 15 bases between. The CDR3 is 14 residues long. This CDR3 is CASSPRTYIQPQHF. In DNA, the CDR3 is TGTGCCAGCAGCCCCCGGACATACATTCAGCCCCAGCATTTT. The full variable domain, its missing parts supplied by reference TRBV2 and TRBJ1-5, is EPEVTQTPSHQVTQMGQEVILRCVPISNHLYFYWYRQILGQKVEFLVSFYNNEISEKSEIFDDQFSVERPDGSNFTLKIRSTKLEDSAMYFCASSPRTYIQPQHFGDGTRLSIL.

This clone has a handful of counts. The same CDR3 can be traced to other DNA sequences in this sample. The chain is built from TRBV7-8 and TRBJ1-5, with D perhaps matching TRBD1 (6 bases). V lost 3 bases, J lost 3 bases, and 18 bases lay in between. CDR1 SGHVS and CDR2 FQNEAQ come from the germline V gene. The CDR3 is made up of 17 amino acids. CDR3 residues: CASSFSWGGYLNQPQHF. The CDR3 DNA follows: TGTGCCAGCAGCTTCTCTTGGGGGGGCTATCTCAATCAGCCCCAGCATTTT.

CDR3 protein: CASSGGRGRTDTQYF. The DNA of the CDR3 is TGTGCCAGCAGTGGGGGTAGGGGTCGGACAGATACGCAGTATTTT. The V call is TRBV2, the J call TRBJ2-3; weak D call: TRBD1 (5 bases). V was trimmed by 4 bases and J by 3 bases, leaving 14 bases between them. CDR3 length: 15 residues. Germline lookup yields CDR1 SNHLY and CDR2 FYNNEI.

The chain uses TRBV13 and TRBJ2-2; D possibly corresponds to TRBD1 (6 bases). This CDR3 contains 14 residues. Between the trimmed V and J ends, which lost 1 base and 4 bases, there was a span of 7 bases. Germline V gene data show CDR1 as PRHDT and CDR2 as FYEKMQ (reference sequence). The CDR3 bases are TGTGCCAGCAGCTTAGACAGGGCCACCGGGGAGCTGTTTTTT. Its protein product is CASSLDRATGELFF.

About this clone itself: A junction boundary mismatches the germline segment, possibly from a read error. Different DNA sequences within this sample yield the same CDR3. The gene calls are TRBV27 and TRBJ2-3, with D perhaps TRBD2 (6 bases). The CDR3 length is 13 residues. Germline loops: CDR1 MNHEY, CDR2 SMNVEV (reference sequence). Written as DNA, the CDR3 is TGTGCTAGCAGCCCCGGGGGTACAGATACGCAGTATTTT. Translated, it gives CASSPGGTDTQYF.

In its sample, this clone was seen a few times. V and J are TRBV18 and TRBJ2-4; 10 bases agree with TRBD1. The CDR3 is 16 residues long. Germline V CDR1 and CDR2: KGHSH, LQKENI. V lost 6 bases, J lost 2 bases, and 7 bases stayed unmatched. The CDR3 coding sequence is TGTGCCAGCTCCCACGGGACAGGGGCGACCAAAAACATTCAGTACTTC. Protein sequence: CASSHGTGATKNIQYF.

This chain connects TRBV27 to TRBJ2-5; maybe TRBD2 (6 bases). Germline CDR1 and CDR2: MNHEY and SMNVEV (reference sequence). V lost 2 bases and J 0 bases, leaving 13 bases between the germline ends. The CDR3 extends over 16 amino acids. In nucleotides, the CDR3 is TGTGCCAGCAGTTTAAGGAGGGTGAAGTACCAAGAGACCCAGTACTTC. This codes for CASSLRRVKYQETQYF.

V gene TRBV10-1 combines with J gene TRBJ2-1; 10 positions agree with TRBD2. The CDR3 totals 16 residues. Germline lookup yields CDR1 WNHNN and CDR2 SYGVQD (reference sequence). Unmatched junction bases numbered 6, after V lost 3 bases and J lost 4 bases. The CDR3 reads CASSDGLAGAYNEQFF. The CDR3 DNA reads TGCGCCAGCAGTGATGGTCTAGCGGGAGCTTACAATGAGCAGTTCTTC.

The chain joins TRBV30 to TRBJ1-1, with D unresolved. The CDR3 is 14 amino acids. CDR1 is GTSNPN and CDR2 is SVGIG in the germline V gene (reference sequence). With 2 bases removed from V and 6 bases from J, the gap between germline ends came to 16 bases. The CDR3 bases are TGTGCCTGGAGTTGGGCCTCGACAAAGGCTGAAGCTTTCTTT. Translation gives CAWSWASTKAEAFF. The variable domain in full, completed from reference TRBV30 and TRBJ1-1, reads SQTIHQWPATLVQPVGSPLSLECTVEGTSNPNLYWYRQAAGRGLQLLFYSVGIGQISSEVPQNLSASRPQDRQFILSSKKLLLSDSGFYLCAWSWASTKAEAFFGQGTRLTVV.

CDR3 DNA: TGTGCCAGCAGCCAGCGGTACCAAGAGACCCAGTACTTC. It codes for CASSQRYQETQYF. This chain links TRBV7-2 with TRBJ2-5, with D tentatively TRBD2 (5 bases). V lost 5 bases, J lost 0 bases, and 7 bases lay in between. The CDR3 consists of 13 residues. Germline V lookup: CDR1 SGHTA, CDR2 FQGNSA.

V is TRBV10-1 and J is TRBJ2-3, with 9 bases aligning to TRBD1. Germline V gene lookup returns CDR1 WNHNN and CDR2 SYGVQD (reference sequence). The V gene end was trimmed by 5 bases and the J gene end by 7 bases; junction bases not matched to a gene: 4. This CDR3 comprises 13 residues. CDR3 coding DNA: TGCGCCAGCAGTACCGGGACAGGGAATACGCAGTATTTT. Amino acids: CASSTGTGNTQYF.

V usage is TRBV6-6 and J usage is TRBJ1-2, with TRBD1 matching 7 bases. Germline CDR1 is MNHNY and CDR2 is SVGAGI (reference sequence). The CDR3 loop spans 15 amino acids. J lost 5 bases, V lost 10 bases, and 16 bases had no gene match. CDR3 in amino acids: CATDPGTVVWYGYTF. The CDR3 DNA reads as TGTGCCACAGACCCCGGGACAGTGGTTTGGTATGGCTACACCTTC.

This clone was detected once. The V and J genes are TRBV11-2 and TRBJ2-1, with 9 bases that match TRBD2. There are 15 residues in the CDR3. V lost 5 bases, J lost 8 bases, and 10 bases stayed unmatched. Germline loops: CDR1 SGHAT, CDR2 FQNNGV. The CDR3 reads CASSKRAGGRDEQFF. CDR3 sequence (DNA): TGTGCCAGCAGCAAGCGGGCGGGGGGGCGTGATGAGCAGTTCTTC.

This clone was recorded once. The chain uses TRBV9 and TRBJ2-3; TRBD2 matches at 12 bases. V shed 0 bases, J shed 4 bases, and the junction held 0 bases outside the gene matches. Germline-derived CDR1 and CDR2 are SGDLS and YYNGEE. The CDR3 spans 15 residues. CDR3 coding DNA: TGTGCCAGCAGCGTAGGACTAGCGGGAGCAGATACGCAGTATTTT. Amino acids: CASSVGLAGADTQYF.

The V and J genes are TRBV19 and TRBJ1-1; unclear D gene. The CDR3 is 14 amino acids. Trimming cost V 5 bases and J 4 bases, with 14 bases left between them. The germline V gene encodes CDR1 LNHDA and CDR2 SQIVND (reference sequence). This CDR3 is CASSPRGGSTEAFF. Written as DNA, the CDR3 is TGTGCCAGTAGTCCCCGCGGAGGGAGCACTGAAGCTTTCTTT. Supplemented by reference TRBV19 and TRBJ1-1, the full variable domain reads DGGITQSPKYLFRKEGQNVTLSCEQNLNHDAMYWYRQDPGQGLRLIYYSQIVNDFQKGDIAEGYSVSREKKESFPLTVTSAQKNPTAFYLCASSPRGGSTEAFFGQGTRLTVV.

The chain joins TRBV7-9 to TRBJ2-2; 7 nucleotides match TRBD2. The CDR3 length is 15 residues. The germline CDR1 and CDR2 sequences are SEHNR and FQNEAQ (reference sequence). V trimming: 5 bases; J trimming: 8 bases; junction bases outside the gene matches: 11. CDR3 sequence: CASSRVRDYKGELFF. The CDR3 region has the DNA TGTGCCAGCAGCCGCGTAAGGGACTATAAGGGGGAGCTGTTTTTT.

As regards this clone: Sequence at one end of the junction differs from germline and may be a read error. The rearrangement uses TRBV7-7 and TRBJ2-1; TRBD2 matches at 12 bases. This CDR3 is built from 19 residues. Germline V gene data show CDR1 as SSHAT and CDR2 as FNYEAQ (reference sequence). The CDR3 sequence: CASSLDPPSGTSGYNEQFF. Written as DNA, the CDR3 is TGTGCTAGCAGCTTAGATCCCCCTTCCGGGACTAGCGGGTACAATGAGCAGTTCTTC. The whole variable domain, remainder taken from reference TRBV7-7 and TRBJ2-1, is GAGVSQSPRYKVTKRGQDVTLRCDPISSHATLYWYQQALGQGPEFLTYFNYEAQPDKSGLPSDRFSAERPEGSISTLTIQRTEQRDSAMYRCASSLDPPSGTSGYNEQFFGPGTRLTVL.

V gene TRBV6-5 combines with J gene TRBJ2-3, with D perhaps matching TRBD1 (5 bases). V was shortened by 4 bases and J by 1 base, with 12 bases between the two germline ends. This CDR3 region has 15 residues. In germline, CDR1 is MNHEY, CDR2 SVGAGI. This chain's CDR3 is CASSLSAGRTDTQYF. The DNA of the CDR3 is TGTGCCAGCAGTTTGAGTGCAGGGCGCACAGATACGCAGTATTTT.

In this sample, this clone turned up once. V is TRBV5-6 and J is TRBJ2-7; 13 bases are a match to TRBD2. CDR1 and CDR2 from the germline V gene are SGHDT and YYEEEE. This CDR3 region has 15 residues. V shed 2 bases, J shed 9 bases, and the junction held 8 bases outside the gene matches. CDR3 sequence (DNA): TGTGCCAGCAGCTTAGGGACTAGCGGGATCGGGGGGCAGTACGTC. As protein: CASSLGTSGIGGQYV.

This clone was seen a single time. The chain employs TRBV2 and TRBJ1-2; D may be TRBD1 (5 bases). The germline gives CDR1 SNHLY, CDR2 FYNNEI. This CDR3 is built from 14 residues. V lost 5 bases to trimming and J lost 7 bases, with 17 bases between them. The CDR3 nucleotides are TGTGCCAGCAGTACGACAGAGTTCGTTTTTGGCTACACCTTC. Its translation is CASSTTEFVFGYTF.

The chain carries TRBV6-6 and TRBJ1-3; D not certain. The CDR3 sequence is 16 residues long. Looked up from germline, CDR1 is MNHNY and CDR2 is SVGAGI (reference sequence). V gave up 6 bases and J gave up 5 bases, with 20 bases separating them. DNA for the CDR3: TGTGCCAGCAGGGCACCGTCATCGGGGAGGAGAAACACCATATATTTT. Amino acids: CASRAPSSGRRNTIYF.